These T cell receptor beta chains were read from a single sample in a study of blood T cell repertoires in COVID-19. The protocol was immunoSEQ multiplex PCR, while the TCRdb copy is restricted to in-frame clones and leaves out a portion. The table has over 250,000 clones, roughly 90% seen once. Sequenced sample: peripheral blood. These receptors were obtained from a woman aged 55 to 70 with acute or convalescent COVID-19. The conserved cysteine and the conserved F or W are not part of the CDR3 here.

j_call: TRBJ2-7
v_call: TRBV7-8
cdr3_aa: ASSQGPAAGQGYEQY

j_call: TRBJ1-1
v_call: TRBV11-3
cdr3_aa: ASSSGGTSFNTEAF

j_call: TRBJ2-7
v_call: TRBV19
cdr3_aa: ASSKGQGAYEQY

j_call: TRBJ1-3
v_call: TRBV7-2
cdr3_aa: ASSSQTLNSGNTIY

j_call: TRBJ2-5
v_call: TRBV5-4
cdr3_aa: ASGSTGGPVETQY

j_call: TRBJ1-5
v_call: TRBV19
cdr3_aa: ASSIGQGVQPQH

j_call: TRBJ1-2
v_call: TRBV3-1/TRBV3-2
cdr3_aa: ASSELQGRGYGYT

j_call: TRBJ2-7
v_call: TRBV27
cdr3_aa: ASSLTGEGGYEQY

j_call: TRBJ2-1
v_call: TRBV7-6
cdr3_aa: ASSSQTSGSDEQF

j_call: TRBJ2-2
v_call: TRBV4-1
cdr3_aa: ASSQDRSTGELF

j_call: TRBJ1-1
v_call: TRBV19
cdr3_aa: ASSIDREAF

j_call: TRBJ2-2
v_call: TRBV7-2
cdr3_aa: ATSAGGFTGELF

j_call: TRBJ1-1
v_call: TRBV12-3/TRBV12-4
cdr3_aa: ASSLQNTEAF

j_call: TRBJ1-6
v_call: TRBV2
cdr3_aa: ASSHPRVVNSPLH

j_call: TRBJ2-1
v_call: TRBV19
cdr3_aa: ASSIRRGAVYNEQF

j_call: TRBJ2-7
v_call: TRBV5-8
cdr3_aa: ASSGTGYEQY

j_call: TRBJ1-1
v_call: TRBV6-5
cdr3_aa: ASSSRGEAF

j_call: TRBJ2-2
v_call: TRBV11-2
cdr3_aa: ASSWLAGTGELF

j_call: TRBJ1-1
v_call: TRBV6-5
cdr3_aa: ASSFRGGNTEAF

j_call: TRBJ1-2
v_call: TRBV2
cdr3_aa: ASPLRQGPNYGYT

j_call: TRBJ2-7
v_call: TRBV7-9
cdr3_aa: ASSLTLGTGNPYEQY

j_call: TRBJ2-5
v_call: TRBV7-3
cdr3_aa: ASSLRPDSPETQY

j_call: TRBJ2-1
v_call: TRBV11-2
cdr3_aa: ASSFPGEQF

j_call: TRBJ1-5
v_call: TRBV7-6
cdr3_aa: ASSPDIDSNQPQH